Listed here are 9 T cell receptor beta chains from one sample, sequenced in a study of neurological immune-mediated disorders. MiXCR, applied by TCRdb to the 5' RACE reads, yields one record per CDR3 protein. The table includes approximately 66,000 distinct CDR3 sequences, 3% to 3.5% detected once. Sequenced material: PBMCs. Every receptor here comes from a man aged 40-50 years with multiple sclerosis.

This clonotype was observed at least ten times. The V and J genes are TRBV15 and TRBJ2-4; D remains unclear. Between the trimmed V and J ends, which lost 0 bases and 2 bases, there was a span of 20 bases. The length of the CDR3 is 19 residues. CDR1 and CDR2 from the germline V gene are LNHNV and YYDKDF (reference sequence). CDR3 protein: CATSREGGFATSTKNIQYF. The CDR3 coding sequence is TGTGCCACCAGCAGAGAGGGTGGGTTCGCTACCTCGACCAAAAACATTCAGTACTTC.

The chain uses TRBV5-1 and TRBJ1-3, with D uncertain. Per germline, CDR1 SGHRS and CDR2 YFSETQ. The CDR3 loop spans 14 amino acids. V dropped 0 bases and J dropped 12 bases, with 16 bases sitting between them. The CDR3 DNA reads TGCGCCAGCAGCTTGGGAAGGCGGGAAGAAAACATATATTTT. It is translated as CASSLGRREENIYF.

This clonotype was seen repeatedly, ten times or more. The J gene is TRBJ1-1, the V gene TRBV27, with D unresolved. The CDR3 totals 14 residues. Trimming shortened V by 3 bases and J by 1 base, and 9 bases separated the two germline ends. The V gene's germline CDR1 is MNHEY and CDR2 SMNVEV (reference sequence). CDR3 amino acids: CASSFYDQNTEAFF. CDR3 coding DNA: TGTGCCAGCAGTTTCTATGACCAGAACACTGAAGCTTTCTTT.

As for this clonotype: It may be a read error: a sequence one base away is much more abundant. The rearrangement uses TRBV7-8 and TRBJ2-3; 9 bases fit TRBD2. Germline V lookup: CDR1 SGHVS, CDR2 FQNEAQ. This CDR3 has 16 residues. The CDR3 reads CASSLVGGRAIDKQYF. CDR3 in DNA: TGTGCCAGCAGCTTAGTTGGCGGGAGGGCTATAGATAAGCAGTATTTT.

About this clonotype itself: Being one base from a much bigger clone, this may be a read error. This chain uses TRBV12-3 or TRBV12-4 with TRBJ1-5; maybe TRBD1 (5 bases). This CDR3 is 13 amino acids long. The CDR3 DNA follows: TGTGCCAGCAGTTTACAGGGAGGTCAGCACCAGCATTTT. Protein: CASSLQGGQHQHF.

There are many counts of this clonotype. This chain connects TRBV5-1 to TRBJ2-7; 8 positions match TRBD2. Looked up from germline, CDR1 is SGHRS and CDR2 is YFSETQ. Losses at the gene ends were 0 bases for V and 0 bases for J; bases not matched to a gene: 8. The CDR3 consists of 17 residues. The CDR3 DNA sequence: TGCGCCAGCAGCTTGGCTACTAGCGGTTTTAGCTCCTACGAGCAGTACTTC. Amino acid sequence: CASSLATSGFSSYEQYF.

This clonotype was detected ten times or more. The chain links TRBV2 to TRBJ2-3; 8 nucleotides match TRBD2. Germline CDR1 is SNHLY and CDR2 is FYNNEI. Trimming cost V 4 bases and J 1 base; bases outside gene matches: 1. The CDR3 is made up of 14 amino acids. The CDR3 region has the DNA TGTGCCAGCAGTGGCGGGGGGCGCACAGATACGCAGTATTTT. It encodes CASSGGGRTDTQYF.

At least ten counts were recorded for this clonotype. The chain is built from TRBV7-6 and TRBJ1-1, with D unresolved. Germline lookup yields CDR1 SGHVS and CDR2 FNYEAQ. The ends were cut back, 5 bases at V and 1 base at J, with 14 bases in the middle. There are 15 residues in the CDR3. CDR3 loop: CASSPNDGPNTEAFF. The DNA of the CDR3 is TGTGCCAGCAGCCCAAACGACGGACCGAACACTGAAGCTTTCTTT. The full variable domain, rest sourced from reference TRBV7-6 and TRBJ1-1, is GAGVSQSPRYKVTKRGQDVALRCDPISGHVSLYWYRQALGQGPEFLTYFNYEAQQDKSGLPNDRFSAERPEGSISTLTIQRTEQRDSAMYRCASSPNDGPNTEAFFGQGTRLTVV.

This clonotype occurred many times. V is TRBV30 and J is TRBJ1-2, with no clear D. V was trimmed by 0 bases and J by 4 bases, leaving 12 bases between them. The CDR3 loop spans 14 amino acids. Per the germline V gene, CDR1 is GTSNPN and CDR2 is SVGIG (reference sequence). CDR3 amino acids: CAWSVQHLFYGYTF. The DNA for the CDR3 is TGTGCCTGGAGTGTACAACACCTATTCTATGGCTACACCTTC. The variable domain in full, with the rest retrieved from reference TRBV30 and TRBJ1-2, is SQTIHQWPATLVQPVGSPLSLECTVEGTSNPNLYWYRQAAGRGLQLLFYSVGIGQISSEVPQNLSASRPQDRQFILSSKKLLLSDSGFYLCAWSVQHLFYGYTFGSGTRLTVV.